The 32 T cell receptor beta chains listed next were all sequenced from one sample in a study of T-cell reconstitution after alpha-beta-depleted transplantation in children. The authors prepared the TCRbeta library with unique molecular identifiers. Each CDR3 protein gets one entry after TCRdb re-called the PCR reads with MiXCR. The data show roughly 300,000 distinct CDR3 sequences, about a tenth seen once. The sequencing used PBMCs from the stem cell graft donor, collected from the stem cell graft. Receptors originate from a human donor who donated a stem cell graft to a child with SCID.

The chain combines TRBV6-1 with TRBJ1-5; 9 bases agree with TRBD1. There are 14 residues in the CDR3. CDR1 and CDR2 (germline): MNHNS, SASEGT. Unmatched junction bases numbered 6, after V lost 6 bases and J lost 6 bases. The CDR3 here is CASRRQGVGQPQHF. CDR3 sequence (DNA): TGTGCCAGCAGACGACAGGGGGTAGGTCAGCCCCAGCATTTT.

V is TRBV7-2 and J is TRBJ1-6; TRBD1 matches at 7 bases. This CDR3 region has 14 residues. Germline CDR1 and CDR2: SGHTA and FQGNSA. Trimming took 10 bases from V and 8 from J; bases not matched to a gene: 11. CDR3 sequence reads: CATQFRGYDSPLHF. The CDR3 DNA is TGTGCCACCCAATTCAGGGGGTACGATTCACCCCTCCACTTT.

In its sample, this clonotype was seen many times. The chain is built from TRBV5-1 and TRBJ2-2; perhaps TRBD1 as D (5 bases). Germline V gives CDR1 SGHRS, CDR2 YFSETQ. V dropped 2 bases and J dropped 4 bases, with 12 bases sitting between them. The CDR3 length is 15 residues. CDR3 amino acids: CASSLQVVSTGELFF. CDR3 coding DNA: TGCGCCAGCAGCTTACAGGTTGTGAGCACCGGGGAGCTGTTTTTT.

This rearrangement joins TRBV5-1 to TRBJ2-7; 10 nucleotides line up with TRBD2. CDR3 length: 17 amino acids. With V trimmed by 3 bases and J by 0 bases, 9 bases remained unmatched. Germline CDR1 and CDR2: SGHRS and YFSETQ. CDR3 nucleotides: TGCGCCAGCAGCTCACGCCGCACTAGCGGGGACTCCTACGAGCAGTACTTC. Protein sequence: CASSSRRTSGDSYEQYF. Filled out from reference TRBV5-1 and TRBJ2-7, the complete variable domain reads KAGVTQTPRYLIKTRGQQVTLSCSPISGHRSVSWYQQTPGQGLQFLFEYFSETQRNKGNFPGRFSGRQFSNSRSEMNVSTLELGDSALYLCASSSRRTSGDSYEQYFGPGTRLTVT.

This clonotype showed up many times. V and J are TRBV7-2 and TRBJ1-6; D call uncertain. The CDR3 has 14 residues. CDR1 and CDR2 (germline): SGHTA, FQGNSA. The germline V and J ends were trimmed by 2 bases and 7 bases, with 9 bases remaining between them. The CDR3 sequence: CASSLRAVNSPLHF. CDR3 nucleotide sequence: TGTGCCAGCAGCTTAAGGGCAGTAAATTCACCCCTCCACTTT.

This clonotype was counted only a few times. The V gene is TRBV29-1, the J gene TRBJ1-1, with a possible D match to TRBD1 (5 bases). This CDR3 spans 13 amino acids. Germline CDR1 reads SQVTM; CDR2 reads ANQGSEA. V was trimmed by 7 bases and J by 6 bases, leaving 18 bases between them. Written as DNA, the CDR3 is TGCAGCGCTGGGGGGAGGGAACCCCCTGAAGCTTTCTTT. This sequence encodes CSAGGREPPEAFF.

The chain recombines TRBV5-1 with TRBJ1-2; unclear D gene. The CDR3 extends over 13 amino acids. V shed 6 bases and J shed 3 bases, with 12 bases lying between them. Per germline, CDR1 SGHRS and CDR2 YFSETQ. CDR3 region: CASKVHGDYGYTF. The CDR3 DNA reads TGCGCCAGCAAGGTACATGGTGACTATGGCTACACCTTC.

The chain is built from TRBV20-1 and TRBJ2-3, with D perhaps TRBD2 (7 bases). The germline V gene encodes CDR1 DFQATT and CDR2 SNEGSKA (reference sequence). V was pared by 0 bases and J by 2 bases, with 12 bases between. CDR3 length: 15 residues. CDR3 amino acids: CSARDAGAITDTQYF. The CDR3 DNA follows: TGCAGTGCTAGAGATGCGGGGGCAATCACAGATACGCAGTATTTT.

There are many counts of this clonotype. The J gene is TRBJ2-1, the V gene TRBV5-1; D may be TRBD1 (6 bases). The CDR3 contains 16 residues. V lost 4 bases to trimming and J lost 4 bases, with 18 bases between them. Germline CDR1 SGHRS, CDR2 YFSETQ. CDR3 loop: CASSSNYDRRYNEQFF. The DNA of the CDR3 is TGCGCCAGCAGCAGTAATTACGACAGGCGGTACAATGAGCAGTTCTTC. The full variable domain, with the rest looked up from reference TRBV5-1 and TRBJ2-1, is KAGVTQTPRYLIKTRGQQVTLSCSPISGHRSVSWYQQTPGQGLQFLFEYFSETQRNKGNFPGRFSGRQFSNSRSEMNVSTLELGDSALYLCASSSNYDRRYNEQFFGPGTRLTVL.

The chain recombines TRBV28 with TRBJ2-5; 7 bases agree with TRBD2. The CDR3 sequence is 14 residues long. Germline values: CDR1 MDHEN, CDR2 SYDVKM. With V trimmed by 7 bases and J by 3 bases, 8 bases remained unmatched. CDR3 bases: TGTGCCAGCACCTCCCCGGGGAGGGAAGAGACCCAGTACTTC. This encodes CASTSPGREETQYF.

The gene calls are TRBV18 and TRBJ2-5, with a possible D match to TRBD2 (5 bases). Germline V gives CDR1 KGHSH, CDR2 LQKENI. The CDR3 covers 15 residues. Deletions cut 1 base from V and 6 bases from J, with 15 bases between. The CDR3 bases are TGTGCCAGCTCACCACTTTTCGGGGAGCGGAAGACCCAGTACTTC. Amino acids: CASSPLFGERKTQYF. Supplemented by reference TRBV18 and TRBJ2-5, the full variable domain reads NAGVMQNPRHLVRRRGQEARLRCSPMKGHSHVYWYRQLPEEGLKFMVYLQKENIIDESGMPKERFSAEFPKEGPSILRIQQVVRGDSAAYFCASSPLFGERKTQYFGPGTRLLVL.

This chain joins TRBV4-1 and TRBJ2-6; no definite D call. V shed 1 base and J shed 2 bases, with 12 bases lying between them. This CDR3 spans 17 amino acids. CDR1 MGHRA and CDR2 YSYEKL come from the germline V gene. The CDR3 region is CASSQVVVGAGANVLTF. CDR3 sequence (DNA): TGCGCCAGCAGCCAAGTCGTGGTTGGGGCTGGGGCCAACGTCCTGACTTTC.

This clonotype was detected only a few times. This chain joins TRBV11-2 and TRBJ2-5; tentative D call: TRBD1 (6 bases). The CDR3 consists of 15 residues. The V and J ends lost 5 bases and 5 bases respectively, with 18 bases between them. The V gene's germline CDR1 is SGHAT and CDR2 FQNNGV. The CDR3 reads CASSEFTGWLETQYF. CDR3 nucleotide sequence: TGTGCCAGCAGCGAGTTCACAGGGTGGTTGGAGACCCAGTACTTC.

This clonotype was seen a few times. The chain uses TRBV25-1 and TRBJ1-5, with 12 nucleotides matching TRBD1. This CDR3 has 16 amino acids. Germline loops: CDR1 MGHDK, CDR2 SYGVNS. V lost 2 bases to trimming and J lost 5 bases; unmatched junction nucleotides: 4. CDR3 sequence: CASSEGGQGAYQPQHF. For the CDR3, the DNA is TGTGCCAGCAGTGAAGGGGGACAGGGGGCCTATCAGCCCCAGCATTTT.

This clonotype was seen a handful of times. The V call is TRBV7-2, the J call TRBJ1-2; D is perhaps TRBD1 (6 bases). Trimming took 4 bases from V and 4 from J, leaving 16 bases between them. From germline, CDR1 is SGHTA and CDR2 FQGNSA. The CDR3 has 15 residues. The CDR3 is CASSSNPTGLYGYTF. DNA for the CDR3: TGTGCCAGCAGCTCCAACCCGACAGGTCTCTATGGCTACACCTTC. The complete variable domain, with remaining parts taken from reference TRBV7-2 and TRBJ1-2, reads GAGVSQSPSNKVTEKGKDVELRCDPISGHTALYWYRQSLGQGLEFLIYFQGNSAPDKSGLPSDRFSAERTGGSVSTLTIQRTQQEDSAVYLCASSSNPTGLYGYTFGSGTRLTVV.

Ten or more counts support this clonotype. The chain employs TRBV20-1 and TRBJ1-2; maybe TRBD1 (6 bases). Germline CDR1 and CDR2: DFQATT and SNEGSKA (reference sequence). Trimming stripped 6 bases from V and 4 bases from J, with 12 bases between. CDR3 length: 12 amino acids. DNA for the CDR3: TGCAGTGCGACGGGACAAACCTATGGCTACACCTTC. Translation: CSATGQTYGYTF.

This clonotype was seen ten or more times. The chain combines TRBV20-1 with TRBJ1-5; no firm D call. The CDR3 is 15 residues long. Germline lookup yields CDR1 DFQATT and CDR2 SNEGSKA (reference sequence). Trimming left V 2 bases short and J 0 bases short, with 11 bases between. This chain's CDR3 is CSARNRLDSNQPQHF. The DNA for the CDR3 is TGCAGTGCTAGAAATCGCCTAGATAGCAATCAGCCCCAGCATTTT.

This clonotype was seen a few times. The gene calls are TRBV2 and TRBJ2-1; 10 positions match TRBD2. The germline gives CDR1 SNHLY, CDR2 FYNNEI. V lost 10 bases and J lost 7; bases outside the gene matches: 7. The CDR3 runs 13 residues. The CDR3 DNA reads TGTGCCATCGAGCGGGGGGGTTTTAATGAGCAGTTCTTC. Protein product: CAIERGGFNEQFF.

The chain has TRBV27 and TRBJ2-6; D gene unclear. Germline V gives CDR1 MNHEY, CDR2 SMNVEV (reference sequence). The CDR3 consists of 13 residues. Trimming removed 6 bases from V and 4 bases from J, with 7 bases in between. The CDR3 coding sequence is TGTGCCAGCAGAACCCCAGGGGCCAACGTCCTGACTTTC. Its protein is CASRTPGANVLTF.

This clonotype was seen a few times. The junction departs from the called germline gene at one end, perhaps through a read error. The J gene is TRBJ2-1, the V gene TRBV7-7; the match to TRBD2 covers 9 bases. This CDR3 comprises 17 residues. Per germline, CDR1 SSHAT and CDR2 FNYEAQ (reference sequence). The CDR3 spells CASSPQLPLAGRDEQFF. CDR3 bases: TGTGCTAGCAGCCCCCAGCTTCCCCTAGCGGGGAGGGATGAGCAGTTCTTC. The entire variable domain, with the rest obtained from reference TRBV7-7 and TRBJ2-1, is as follows: GAGVSQSPRYKVTKRGQDVTLRCDPISSHATLYWYQQALGQGPEFLTYFNYEAQPDKSGLPSDRFSAERPEGSISTLTIQRTEQRDSAMYRCASSPQLPLAGRDEQFFGPGTRLTVL.

The chain combines TRBV5-5 with TRBJ1-4, with unresolved D. V was cut by 5 bases and J by 5 bases, with 13 bases left in between. In germline, CDR1 is SGHKS, CDR2 YYEKEE (reference sequence). The CDR3 has 14 amino acids. This CDR3 reads CASRSSLRNEKLFF. The CDR3 nucleotides read TGTGCCAGCAGGTCCTCATTACGGAATGAAAAACTGTTTTTT.

The chain links TRBV7-9 to TRBJ1-4; no definite D call. This CDR3 has 12 amino acids. Trimming stripped 5 bases from V and 6 bases from J, with 7 bases between. Germline V CDR1 and CDR2: SEHNR, FQNEAQ (reference sequence). In DNA form, the CDR3 reads TGTGCCAGCAGCCCCATCTATGAAAAACTGTTTTTT. It specifies CASSPIYEKLFF.

This clonotype was detected ten times or more. V usage is TRBV10-3 and J usage is TRBJ1-6; D not certain. The CDR3 extends over 16 amino acids. The germline gives CDR1 ENHRY, CDR2 SYGVKD. V was cut by 5 bases and J by 3 bases, with 14 bases left in between. In nucleotides, the CDR3 is TGTGCCATCAGTCAGGAGGCAGTTGGCTATAATTCACCCCTCCACTTT. It yields the protein CAISQEAVGYNSPLHF.

This clonotype was seen a handful of times. The chain uses TRBV27 and TRBJ1-4; TRBD1 matches 8 bases. This CDR3 comprises 13 residues. The V gene end was trimmed by 7 bases and the J gene end by 5 bases; junction bases not matched to a gene: 3. Per germline, CDR1 MNHEY and CDR2 SMNVEV (reference sequence). CDR3 region: CASTRTGNEKLFF. CDR3 DNA: TGTGCCAGCACTCGGACAGGGAATGAAAAACTGTTTTTT.

As regards this clonotype: This could be a read error, since a much larger clone is one nucleotide away. The chain couples TRBV12-3 or TRBV12-4 to TRBJ2-3; tentative D call: TRBD2 (5 bases). CDR3 length: 16 amino acids. Trimming cost V 1 base and J 2 bases, with 13 bases left between them. DNA of the CDR3: TGTGCCAGCAGTTTAGATATAGCGTGGCACACAGATACGCAGTATTTT. It yields the protein CASSLDIAWHTDTQYF.

This rearrangement joins TRBV3-1 to TRBJ2-7, with D hard to call. The ends were cut back, 3 bases at V and 6 bases at J, with 15 bases in the middle. Germline V gene sequence: CDR1 LGHDT, CDR2 YNNKEL (reference sequence). The CDR3 contains 14 residues. CDR3 in DNA: TGTGCCAGCAGCCATACCACAGTAGGTTCCGAGCAGTACTTC. It encodes CASSHTTVGSEQYF.

This chain connects TRBV5-5 to TRBJ1-6; D might be TRBD1 (5 bases). The CDR3 covers 14 residues. Germline V gene data show CDR1 as SGHKS and CDR2 as YYEKEE (reference sequence). With 4 bases removed from V and 14 bases from J, the gap between germline ends came to 19 bases. The CDR3, as DNA: TGTGCCAGCAGCAGGATCGACCCCGTAGGGGCCCTCCACTTT. Translation: CASSRIDPVGALHF.

This clonotype has a count of ten or more. The V and J genes are TRBV10-3 and TRBJ2-3; 9 nucleotides match TRBD2. The germline V gene has CDR1 ENHRY and CDR2 SYGVKD. The V and J ends lost 0 bases and 2 bases, in that order; junction bases with no gene match: 3. This CDR3 has 16 amino acids. DNA of the CDR3: TGTGCCATCAGTGAGTCGAGCGGGGGGACCACAGATACGCAGTATTTT. Its protein is CAISESSGGTTDTQYF.

Only a few counts were recorded for this clonotype. The chain has TRBV20-1 and TRBJ1-6; a weak D match, TRBD1 (5 bases). The CDR3 is 13 residues long. In germline, CDR1 is DFQATT, CDR2 SNEGSKA (reference sequence). Between the trimmed V and J ends, which lost 2 bases and 10 bases, there was a span of 12 bases. The CDR3 bases are TGCAGTGCTAGATTGTCAGGGCAGTCACCCCTCCACTTT. Its translation is CSARLSGQSPLHF.

The chain uses TRBV29-1 and TRBJ2-3; the match to TRBD2 covers 9 bases. The CDR3 is 14 amino acids. The trim removed 7 bases at V and 5 bases at J, leaving 10 bases unmatched. Germline V CDR1 and CDR2: SQVTM, ANQGSEA. The CDR3 spells CSGLSGGSKDTQYF. Written as DNA, the CDR3 is TGCAGCGGCCTTAGCGGGGGAAGTAAAGATACGCAGTATTTT.

The V call is TRBV10-2, the J call TRBJ1-5, with TRBD1 matching 10 bases. V was clipped by 6 bases and J by 6 bases; unmatched bases: 5. Germline V gives CDR1 WSHSY, CDR2 SAAADI. CDR3 length equals 14 residues. The CDR3: CASRAGTGVQPQHF. The CDR3, as DNA: TGCGCCAGCAGGGCCGGGACAGGGGTTCAGCCCCAGCATTTT.

The V and J genes are TRBV5-5 and TRBJ2-3; D ambiguous. The CDR3 extends over 12 amino acids. The V and J ends lost 0 bases and 11 bases respectively, with 10 bases between them. In germline, CDR1 is SGHKS, CDR2 YYEKEE (reference sequence). CDR3 sequence (DNA): TGTGCCAGCAGCTTGGGCCTGGATGAGCAGTATTTT. It translates to CASSLGLDEQYF.